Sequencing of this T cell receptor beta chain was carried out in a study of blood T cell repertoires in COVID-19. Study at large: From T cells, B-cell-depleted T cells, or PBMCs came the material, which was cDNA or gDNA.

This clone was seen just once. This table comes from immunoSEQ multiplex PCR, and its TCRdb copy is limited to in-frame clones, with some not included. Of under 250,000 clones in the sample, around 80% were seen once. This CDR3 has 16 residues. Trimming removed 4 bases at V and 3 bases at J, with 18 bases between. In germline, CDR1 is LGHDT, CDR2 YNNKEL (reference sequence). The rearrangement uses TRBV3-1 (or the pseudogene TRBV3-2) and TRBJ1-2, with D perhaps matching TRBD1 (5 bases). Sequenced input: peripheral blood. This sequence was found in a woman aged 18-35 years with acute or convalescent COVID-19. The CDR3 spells CASSPGTGWSDYGYTF. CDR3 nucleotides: TGTGCCAGCAGCCCCGGGACTGGGTGGTCGGACTATGGCTACACCTTC.